The 15 T cell receptor beta chains in this list originate from one sample, sequenced in a study of T cell repertoires in cytomegalovirus infection. TCRdb reprocessed the reads via MiXCR and lists one record per CDR3 protein. The sample carries under 350,000 distinct CDR3 sequences, more than 9% recorded once. Sequencing used PBMCs. These receptors were collected from a human donor in good health (CMV status not recorded). Some clones in this sample may be carry-over from other donors' samples.

This clonotype was picked up many times. The chain links TRBV7-9 to TRBJ1-2; D may be TRBD1 (5 bases). The germline V gene encodes CDR1 SEHNR and CDR2 FQNEAQ (reference sequence). The CDR3 loop spans 14 amino acids. V dropped 1 base and J dropped 2 bases, with 8 bases sitting between them. CDR3 nucleotides: TGTGCCAGCAGCTTAGTTGCAGGGAACTATGGCTACACCTTC. The encoded protein is CASSLVAGNYGYTF. The full variable domain, rest sourced from reference TRBV7-9 and TRBJ1-2, is DTGVSQNPRHKITKRGQNVTFRCDPISEHNRLYWYRQTLGQGPEFLTYFQNEAQLEKSRLLSDRFSAERPKGSFSTLEIQRTEQGDSAMYLCASSLVAGNYGYTFGSGTRLTVV.

This clonotype turned up a few times. V and J are TRBV20-1 and TRBJ1-1, with 7 bases matching TRBD1. Germline-derived CDR1 and CDR2 are DFQATT and SNEGSKA (reference sequence). The J segment lost 0 bases and the V segment lost 3 bases, leaving 7 bases of the junction unmatched. The CDR3 sequence is 15 residues long. CDR3 bases: TGCAGTGCTAGTACGTCAGGGGGGTTGAACACTGAAGCTTTCTTT. It yields the protein CSASTSGGLNTEAFF.

The V gene is TRBV12-3 or TRBV12-4, the J gene TRBJ1-2, with 7 bases matching TRBD1. The CDR3 totals 14 residues. After removal of 6 bases from V and 4 bases from J, the junction contained 8 bases not matched to a gene. The CDR3 nucleotides read TGTGCCAGCAGACCTCGGACAGGAGTCTATGGCTACACCTTC. Translating it yields CASRPRTGVYGYTF.

This chain uses TRBV7-2 with TRBJ1-1; no firm D call. Trimming took 5 bases from V and 4 from J, leaving 14 bases between them. CDR1 and CDR2 from the germline V gene are SGHTA and FQGNSA. The CDR3 covers 14 residues. The CDR3 loop is CASSPKVPRTEAFF. CDR3 in DNA: TGTGCCAGCAGCCCCAAGGTACCGCGCACTGAAGCTTTCTTT.

As to this clonotype: A clone one base away is much larger, so this may be a read error. The V and J genes are TRBV7-2 and TRBJ2-2, with D hard to call. This CDR3 spans 12 amino acids. Germline CDR1 is SGHTA and CDR2 is FQGNSA. Trimming took off 7 bases at V and 3 bases at J, with 6 bases between the two ends. As DNA, the CDR3 is TGTGCCAGCAACTCCTACACCGGGGAGCTGTTTTTT. This encodes CASNSYTGELFF.

This clonotype was seen ten or more times. The chain employs TRBV19 and TRBJ1-2; a weak D match, TRBD1 (5 bases). Germline-derived CDR1 and CDR2 are LNHDA and SQIVND (reference sequence). The V and J ends lost 1 base and 6 bases respectively, with 12 bases between them. CDR3 length: 14 amino acids. CDR3: CASSIGGRINGYTF. Here the CDR3 DNA reads TGTGCCAGTAGTATAGGGGGCAGGATAAATGGCTACACCTTC.

This CDR3 reads CASSYSEQVNTEAFF. CDR3 nucleotides: TGTGCCAGCAGTTACTCGGAACAGGTTAACACTGAAGCTTTCTTT. The rearrangement joins TRBV6-5 to TRBJ1-1, with D tentatively TRBD1 (5 bases). The CDR3 is 15 residues long. The germline CDR1 and CDR2 sequences are MNHEY and SVGAGI. Trimming shortened V by 0 bases and J by 2 bases, and 10 bases separated the two germline ends.

This clonotype was recorded at least ten times. The chain has TRBV7-2 and TRBJ1-2; maybe TRBD1 (6 bases). V lost 2 bases and J 8 bases, leaving 15 bases between the germline ends. Germline V gives CDR1 SGHTA, CDR2 FQGNSA. CDR3 length: 14 residues. The CDR3 loop reads CASSLWRAGVGYTF. For the CDR3, the DNA is TGTGCCAGCAGCTTATGGCGGGCAGGGGTCGGCTACACCTTC.

In this sample, this clonotype turned up a few times. The rearrangement uses TRBV7-2 and TRBJ1-6; 7 bases are a match to TRBD1. The CDR3 totals 14 residues. The V gene's germline CDR1 is SGHTA and CDR2 FQGNSA. Trimming cost V 4 bases and J 4 bases; bases outside gene matches: 1. The CDR3 sequence: CASSSGQYNSPLHF. CDR3 nucleotides: TGTGCCAGCAGCTCGGGACAGTATAATTCACCCCTCCACTTT. Full variable domain (missing parts from reference TRBV7-2 and TRBJ1-6): GAGVSQSPSNKVTEKGKDVELRCDPISGHTALYWYRQSLGQGLEFLIYFQGNSAPDKSGLPSDRFSAERTGGSVSTLTIQRTQQEDSAVYLCASSSGQYNSPLHFGNGTRLTVT.

This clonotype occurred many times. The rearrangement links TRBV7-2 to TRBJ2-1; D gene ambiguous. Deletions cut 6 bases from V and 5 bases from J, with 20 bases between. Germline V gene data show CDR1 as SGHTA and CDR2 as FQGNSA. The CDR3 loop spans 16 amino acids. This chain's CDR3 is CASSWFGDPPNNEQFF. In DNA, the CDR3 is TGTGCCAGCAGTTGGTTTGGTGACCCCCCTAACAATGAGCAGTTCTTC.

The sample holds a few counts of this clonotype. This chain joins TRBV6-2 or TRBV6-3 and TRBJ1-5; weak D call: TRBD1 (6 bases). V was cut by 8 bases and J by 9 bases, with 11 bases left in between. Germline values: CDR1 MNHEY, CDR2 SVGEGT. This CDR3 region has 11 residues. The CDR3 spells CASGDTWPQHF. In DNA form, the CDR3 reads TGTGCCAGCGGGGACACTTGGCCCCAGCATTTT.

This clonotype was counted a few times. The chain links TRBV6-1 to TRBJ2-3; TRBD2 matches 8 bases. With 6 bases clipped from V and 0 bases from J, the junction kept 8 bases outside the gene matches. This CDR3 comprises 16 residues. Per the germline V gene, CDR1 is MNHNS and CDR2 is SASEGT. CDR3 loop: CASRPRTSRSTDTQYF. As DNA, the CDR3 is TGTGCCAGCAGACCCCGGACTAGCCGAAGCACAGATACGCAGTATTTT.

In the case of this clonotype: A clone one base away is much larger, so this may be a read error. V usage is TRBV6-6 and J usage is TRBJ2-7, with a possible D match to TRBD2 (5 bases). The CDR3 runs to 16 residues. Germline V gives CDR1 MNHNY, CDR2 SVGAGI (reference sequence). CDR3 sequence: CASCYSVRAEPYEQYF. The CDR3 region has the DNA TGTGCCAGCTGTTACTCGGTCCGAGCGGAGCCCTACGAGCAGTACTTC.

The chain has TRBV6-2 or TRBV6-3 and TRBJ2-7, with D perhaps TRBD1 (6 bases). In germline, CDR1 is MNHEY, CDR2 SVGEGT. This CDR3 spans 13 amino acids. Trimming left V 4 bases short and J 5 bases short, with 12 bases between. This CDR3 reads CASSSGDKDEQYF. CDR3 sequence (DNA): TGTGCCAGCAGTTCAGGGGACAAAGACGAGCAGTACTTC.

Many counts were recorded for this clonotype. The rearrangement uses TRBV7-2 and TRBJ1-4; D is undetermined. Germline CDR1 and CDR2: SGHTA and FQGNSA. Deletions cut 3 bases from V and 5 bases from J, with 13 bases between. The CDR3 covers 15 residues. The CDR3 here is CASSFGPRRNEKLFF. The DNA for the CDR3 is TGTGCCAGCAGCTTCGGGCCTCGGAGGAATGAAAAACTGTTTTTT. The full variable domain, completed using reference TRBV7-2 and TRBJ1-4, is GAGVSQSPSNKVTEKGKDVELRCDPISGHTALYWYRQSLGQGLEFLIYFQGNSAPDKSGLPSDRFSAERTGGSVSTLTIQRTQQEDSAVYLCASSFGPRRNEKLFFGSGTQLSVL.